The next 24 T cell receptor beta chains were all read from a single sample in a study of T cells in Graves' hyperthyroidism and ophthalmopathy. Researchers took RNA transcripts and amplified the TCR beta CDR3 regions from them. HTBI primers were used for first-round RT-PCR of the TCR CDR3. TCRdb independently ran MiXCR on the multiplex PCR reads; one entry per CDR3 protein. The table includes 300,000 to 450,000 distinct CDR3 sequences, roughly 15% detected once. Sequenced material: blood. Source of these receptors: a woman in her thirties with Graves' ophthalmopathy.

This clonotype has more than one count but fewer than ten. The chain links TRBV12-3 or TRBV12-4 to TRBJ2-2; 8 bases map to TRBD1. The CDR3 consists of 22 residues. Unmatched junction bases numbered 25, after V lost 3 bases and J lost 4 bases. The CDR3 DNA reads as TGTGCCAGCAGTTTGCTAAGTCACCGGATTCTTTCAGGGGGCCACCTCACCGGGGAGCTGTTTTTT. As protein: CASSLLSHRILSGGHLTGELFF.

This clonotype turned up a few times. The V call is TRBV13, the J call TRBJ2-3; D possibly matches TRBD1 or TRBD2 (5 bases each). CDR1 and CDR2 from the germline V gene are PRHDT and FYEKMQ (reference sequence). V lost 5 bases, J lost 6 bases, and 21 bases lay in between. The CDR3 loop spans 16 amino acids. The CDR3 here is CASSQTGAPEVDTQYF. CDR3 in DNA: TGTGCCAGCAGCCAGACCGGGGCCCCAGAGGTCGATACGCAGTATTTT.

This clonotype was observed a handful of times. In nucleotides, the CDR3 is TGCAGCGTTGTTTCCGCGGGGTCCAACGAGCAGTACTTC. Protein sequence: CSVVSAGSNEQYF. The genes are TRBV29-1 and TRBJ2-7; weak D call: TRBD2 (6 bases). Germline loops: CDR1 SQVTM, CDR2 ANQGSEA. The V end lost 4 bases, the J end lost 5 bases, and 15 bases lay between the germline ends. The CDR3 length is 13 residues.

This clonotype has at least ten counts. J is TRBJ2-5 and V is TRBV2; D possibly matches TRBD1 or TRBD2 (6 bases each). CDR3 length equals 17 residues. The V end lost 5 bases, the J end lost 5 bases, and 24 bases lay between the germline ends. CDR1 and CDR2 (germline): SNHLY, FYNNEI. The CDR3 is CASSSQTGLIRGETQYF. In nucleotides, the CDR3 is TGTGCCAGCAGTTCCCAGACAGGACTTATTCGGGGGGAGACCCAGTACTTC.

This clonotype was detected ten times or more. The rearrangement joins TRBV2 to TRBJ2-7; either TRBD1 or TRBD2 may supply D (5 bases each). The CDR3 runs to 13 residues. V lost 8 bases and J lost 2, with 13 bases in between. Germline assignment: CDR1 SNHLY and CDR2 FYNNEI. Here the CDR3 reads CASASGPPYEQYF. The CDR3 region has the DNA TGTGCCAGCGCTTCGGGACCCCCCTACGAGCAGTACTTC.

This clonotype was seen at least ten times. The J gene is TRBJ2-7, the V gene TRBV6-2 or TRBV6-3; D is ambiguous. The CDR3 spans 12 residues. V lost 7 bases and J lost 2, with 9 bases in between. Germline CDR1 reads MNHEY; CDR2 reads SVGEGT. The CDR3 loop is CASTTSTYEQYF. CDR3 nucleotide sequence: TGTGCCAGCACTACATCTACCTACGAGCAGTACTTC.

CDR3 coding DNA: TGTGCCAGCAGCTTGCAGGACAGGAGCAATCAGCCCCAGCATTTT. Protein: CASSLQDRSNQPQHF. This sequence joins TRBV5-8 and TRBJ1-5; TRBD1 matches at 7 bases. The germline gives CDR1 SGHTS, CDR2 YDEGEE. The length of the CDR3 is 15 residues. The V gene end was trimmed by 1 base and the J gene end by 1 base; junction bases not matched to a gene: 2.

This clonotype was found a few times. The CDR3 protein is CASSAASAGAYEQYF. CDR3 in DNA: TGTGCCAGCAGTGCAGCAAGTGCAGGGGCCTACGAGCAGTACTTC. V is TRBV6-1 and J is TRBJ2-7, with D possibly TRBD1 on 6 matching bases. Germline loops: CDR1 MNHNS, CDR2 SASEGT. V was pared by 4 bases and J by 2 bases, with 15 bases between. The length of the CDR3 is 15 residues.

The sample holds many counts of this clonotype. The rearrangement joins TRBV20-1 to TRBJ2-7, with unresolved D. CDR3 size: 16 residues. The V gene lost 3 bases and the J gene lost 3 bases, with 21 bases spanning the gap. Germline V gene data show CDR1 as DFQATT and CDR2 as SNEGSKA (reference sequence). CDR3 coding DNA: TGCAGTGCTAGCAGCTCAGAAGGGATTAGCCTCTACGAGCAGTACTTC. Translating it yields CSASSSEGISLYEQYF.

The chain uses TRBV30 and TRBJ2-1, with D maybe TRBD2 (5 bases). Per the germline V gene, CDR1 is GTSNPN and CDR2 is SVGIG (reference sequence). V lost 2 bases to trimming and J lost 9 bases, with 11 bases between them. The CDR3 length is 12 residues. In DNA form, the CDR3 reads TGTGCCTGGAGTTCACTAGGTTCTGAGCAGTTCTTC. It translates to CAWSSLGSEQFF.

V and J are TRBV4-1 and TRBJ1-3, with D possibly being TRBD1 (6 bases). CDR1 is MGHRA and CDR2 is YSYEKL in the germline V gene. The CDR3 extends over 16 amino acids. V shed 3 bases and J shed 4 bases, with 16 bases lying between them. The DNA for the CDR3 is TGCGCCAGCAGCCAGGGGGGCGCAGGGTCGGGAAACACCATATATTTT. It specifies CASSQGGAGSGNTIYF.

The chain couples TRBV12-3 or TRBV12-4 to TRBJ2-5; D is ambiguous. V lost 3 bases, J lost 5 bases, and 10 bases lay in between. The length of the CDR3 is 13 residues. The CDR3 DNA reads TGTGCCAGCAGTTTCCCGACACAGGAGACCCAGTACTTC. It codes for CASSFPTQETQYF.

At least ten counts were recorded for this clonotype. The V call is TRBV2, the J call TRBJ1-2, with D possibly TRBD1 on 6 matching bases. The germline gives CDR1 SNHLY, CDR2 FYNNEI. This CDR3 spans 13 amino acids. Trimming removed 6 bases from V and 8 bases from J, with 16 bases in between. The DNA for the CDR3 is TGTGCCAGCAGAGCGGGGGGCGCGGTGGGCTACACCTTC. Its protein product is CASRAGGAVGYTF.

Only one count was recorded for this clonotype. Given a much more abundant clone one base away, this may be a read error. The rearrangement joins TRBV4-1 to TRBJ1-1; no firm D call. CDR1 is MGHRA, CDR2 YSYEKL, per germline. The CDR3 runs to 13 residues. The CDR3 protein is CTSSQGLTTEAFF. CDR3 coding DNA: TGCACCAGCAGCCAAGGGCTGACGACTGAAGCTTTCTTT.

This clonotype was detected only a few times. This chain uses TRBV5-8 with TRBJ2-3, with 7 positions matching TRBD1. The V gene end was trimmed by 4 bases and the J gene end by 1 base; junction bases not matched to a gene: 3. This CDR3 is built from 14 residues. From germline, CDR1 is SGHTS and CDR2 YDEGEE. CDR3 in amino acids: CASSHTGGTDTQYF. The CDR3 DNA reads as TGTGCCAGCAGCCACACAGGGGGCACAGATACGCAGTATTTT.

For this clonotype: One end of the junction is discordant with germline, which a read error may explain. This chain joins TRBV5-1 and TRBJ2-1; 7 bases are a match to TRBD1. The CDR3 has 13 amino acids. Germline CDR1 and CDR2: SGHRS and YFSETQ. CDR3 in DNA: TGCGCCGGCAGCTACGGGACAGTTAATGAGCAGTTCTTC. Residues: CAGSYGTVNEQFF.

Only a few counts were recorded for this clonotype. V is TRBV7-9 and J is TRBJ2-5; possible D gene TRBD2, 5 bases. Germline V lookup: CDR1 SEHNR, CDR2 FQNEAQ (reference sequence). V lost 1 base and J 5 bases, leaving 14 bases between the germline ends. The CDR3 sequence is 15 residues long. CDR3 DNA: TGTGCCAGCAGCTTAGGCGTCGGGGTGGGGGAGACCCAGTACTTC. Protein: CASSLGVGVGETQYF.

This clonotype was counted ten times or more. V usage is TRBV9 and J usage is TRBJ2-7; D gene ambiguous. Germline loops: CDR1 SGDLS, CDR2 YYNGEE. The CDR3 extends over 15 amino acids. Trimming took off 4 bases at V and 3 bases at J, with 17 bases between the two ends. For the CDR3, the DNA is TGTGCCAGCAGCCCTCAATCGGACGCTAGCTACGAGCAGTACTTC. Amino acids: CASSPQSDASYEQYF.

The chain has TRBV29-1 and TRBJ2-7; D could derive from TRBD1 or TRBD2 (6 bases each). Germline values: CDR1 SQVTM, CDR2 ANQGSEA. V was shortened by 7 bases and J by 4 bases, with 20 bases between the two germline ends. This CDR3 spans 14 amino acids. CDR3 residues: CSAQGGRGEYEQYF. As DNA, the CDR3 is TGCAGCGCCCAAGGGGGGCGGGGTGAGTACGAGCAGTACTTC.

This clonotype occurred many times. The chain has TRBV5-1 and TRBJ2-7; the match to TRBD1 covers 10 bases. The CDR3 covers 15 residues. With 4 bases clipped from V and 5 bases from J, the junction kept 9 bases outside the gene matches. The germline V gene has CDR1 SGHRS and CDR2 YFSETQ. CDR3 sequence (DNA): TGCGCCAGCAGCCCCGGGACAGGGGTATTCCACGAGCAGTACTTC. The encoded protein is CASSPGTGVFHEQYF. The full variable domain, in which reference TRBV5-1 and TRBJ2-7 provide the parts outside the CDR3, is KAGVTQTPRYLIKTRGQQVTLSCSPISGHRSVSWYQQTPGQGLQFLFEYFSETQRNKGNFPGRFSGRQFSNSRSEMNVSTLELGDSALYLCASSPGTGVFHEQYFGPGTRLTVT.

About this clonotype: This may arise from a read error, as a much more abundant clone is one base away. The chain joins TRBV6-2 or TRBV6-3 to TRBJ2-2, with D possibly TRBD2 on 6 matching bases. The V gene lost 11 bases and the J gene lost 0 bases, with 16 bases spanning the gap. The CDR3 is 15 amino acids. The germline CDR1 and CDR2 sequences are MNHEY and SVGEGT. The chain's CDR3 is CAGTQWRANTGELFF. The DNA for the CDR3 is TGTGCCGGCACCCAATGGAGGGCGAACACCGGGGAGCTGTTTTTT.

The V call is TRBV10-3, the J call TRBJ1-5; perhaps TRBD1 as D (6 bases). CDR3 length: 18 residues. The V and J ends lost 0 bases and 5 bases respectively, with 20 bases between them. Germline-derived CDR1 and CDR2 are ENHRY and SYGVKD. The DNA of the CDR3 is TGTGCCATCAGTGAGTCGCGTGCGGGGGCGGGAGGGGATCAGCCCCAGCATTTT. This gives the protein CAISESRAGAGGDQPQHF.

This clonotype was observed a single time. The V and J genes are TRBV11-1 and TRBJ2-7, with 10 nucleotides matching TRBD2. There are 15 residues in the CDR3. The junction had 7 bases not matched to a gene; V was cut back by 5 bases and J by 3 bases. Per germline, CDR1 SGHAT and CDR2 FQDESV (reference sequence). The CDR3 reads CASSPSGRGDYEQYF. CDR3 nucleotides: TGTGCCAGCAGCCCGAGCGGGAGGGGGGACTACGAGCAGTACTTC. The full variable domain, completed using reference TRBV11-1 and TRBJ2-7, is EAEVAQSPRYKITEKSQAVAFWCDPISGHATLYWYRQILGQGPELLVQFQDESVVDDSQLPKDRFSAERLKGVDSTLKIQPAELGDSAMYLCASSPSGRGDYEQYFGPGTRLTVT.

The V call is TRBV7-9, the J call TRBJ2-1; TRBD2 aligns across 11 bases. CDR3 size: 15 residues. Germline CDR1 reads SEHNR; CDR2 reads FQNEAQ (reference sequence). The trim removed 4 bases at V and 7 bases at J, leaving 6 bases unmatched. CDR3 sequence reads: CASSSSGGTGNEQFF. The CDR3 coding sequence is TGTGCCAGCAGCTCTAGCGGGGGGACGGGTAATGAGCAGTTCTTC.